Shown below are 30 T cell receptor beta chains from a single sample sequenced in a study of a mutant IDH1 vaccine in newly diagnosed glioma. Stated time point: week 23, last vaccination. Every single dose of the vaccine, 300 ug of mutant IDH1 20-mer peptide, came with topical imiquimod. These receptors have no identified antigens. Assay: immunoSEQ multiplex PCR; the TCRdb copy retains only in-frame clones and omits some. The sample has about 82,000 clones; over 75% are singletons. Material: PBMCs, obtained from a glioma patient whose treatment included an IDH1 peptide vaccine. The origin of the receptors is a man in his thirties or forties with glioma. Some clones in this sample may be carry-over from other donors' samples.

V is TRBV14 and J is TRBJ1-1; D call uncertain. This CDR3 contains 13 residues. V dropped 7 bases and J dropped 1 base, with 10 bases sitting between them. The germline V gene encodes CDR1 SGHDN and CDR2 FVKESK. The CDR3 nucleotides read TGTGCCAGCACCCTTTCAAAGAACACTGAAGCTTTCTTT. Translating it yields CASTLSKNTEAFF.

The chain has TRBV21-1 and TRBJ1-1. TRBV21-1 is a pseudogene. The CDR3 consists of 15 residues. CDR3 coding DNA: TGTGCCAGCAGCAAAGAACTCCACATGAACACTGAAGCTTTCTTT. Encoded protein: CASSKELHMNTEAFF.

This sequence joins TRBV4-3 and TRBJ1-2; D is undetermined. The germline V gene has CDR1 LGHNA and CDR2 YSLEER. The CDR3 contains 14 residues. V shed 0 bases and J shed 3 bases, with 8 bases lying between them. The CDR3 bases are TGCGCCAGCAGCCAAGATTCGAGATACTATGGCTACACCTTC. Translation: CASSQDSRYYGYTF.

This clone was recorded only once. This rearrangement joins TRBV5-8 to TRBJ2-5; no reliable D call. The germline gives CDR1 SGHTS, CDR2 YDEGEE. V gave up 5 bases and J gave up 3 bases, with 2 bases separating them. This CDR3 comprises 10 residues. CDR3 amino acids: CASRKETQYF. Here the CDR3 DNA reads TGTGCCAGCAGGAAAGAGACCCAGTACTTC.

The V gene is TRBV29-1, the J gene TRBJ1-1; D perhaps matches TRBD1 (6 bases). Trimming left V 4 bases short and J 10 bases short, with 22 bases between. The CDR3 has 14 amino acids. CDR1 and CDR2 (germline): SQVTM, ANQGSEA. In DNA, the CDR3 is TGCAGCGTTGTCCAGGGGCAGGAGTCTTCAGGAGCTTTCTTT. Its translation is CSVVQGQESSGAFF.

The V gene is TRBV6-5, the J gene TRBJ1-6; TRBD1 aligns across 7 bases. There are 16 residues in the CDR3. V dropped 2 bases and J dropped 7; count of bases not matched to a gene: 8. From germline, CDR1 is MNHEY and CDR2 SVGAGI. The CDR3 loop reads CASSYTAGTENSPLHF. The CDR3 DNA reads TGTGCCAGCAGTTACACCGCCGGGACAGAGAATTCACCCCTCCACTTT.

This clone showed up just a few times. The chain carries TRBV5-1 and TRBJ1-1; perhaps TRBD1 as D (5 bases). Germline V gene lookup returns CDR1 SGHRS and CDR2 YFSETQ. Trimming left V 8 bases short and J 6 bases short, with 20 bases between. This CDR3 is 14 amino acids long. The CDR3, as DNA: TGCGCCAGTCAGCCTCAGGGAGAAACCGCTGAAGCTTTCTTT. Translating it yields CASQPQGETAEAFF.

The chain carries TRBV4-1 and TRBJ2-2, with TRBD2 matching over 8 bases. The CDR3 covers 17 residues. Germline V gives CDR1 MGHRA, CDR2 YSYEKL. J lost 6 bases, V lost 3 bases, and 12 bases had no gene match. CDR3 protein: CASSHPKAGTRAGELFF. CDR3 nucleotides: TGCGCCAGCAGCCACCCTAAGGCCGGGACTAGGGCCGGGGAGCTGTTTTTT.

CDR3 in amino acids: CASSLVSGLTDTQYF. The CDR3 DNA reads as TGTGCCAGCAGCTTAGTGAGTGGGTTAACAGATACGCAGTATTTT. The J gene is TRBJ2-3, the V gene TRBV7-9, with D unresolved. This CDR3 region has 15 residues. Germline V gene sequence: CDR1 SEHNR, CDR2 FQNEAQ (reference sequence). V dropped 1 base and J dropped 3 bases, with 11 bases sitting between them. The full variable domain, in which reference TRBV7-9 and TRBJ2-3 provide the parts outside the CDR3, is DTGVSQNPRHKITKRGQNVTFRCDPISEHNRLYWYRQTLGQGPEFLTYFQNEAQLEKSRLLSDRFSAERPKGSFSTLEIQRTEQGDSAMYLCASSLVSGLTDTQYFGPGTRLTVL.

V is TRBV6-6 and J is TRBJ1-1; 7 positions match TRBD1. Germline V gene sequence: CDR1 MNHNY, CDR2 SVGAGI (reference sequence). Trimming cost V 4 bases and J 1 base; bases outside gene matches: 9. CDR3 size: 16 residues. CDR3 in DNA: TGTGCCAGCAGTTCGTTACAGGGGAGGGGGAACACTGAAGCTTTCTTT. This sequence encodes CASSSLQGRGNTEAFF.

The chain couples TRBV6-6 to TRBJ1-2, with 8 positions matching TRBD1. The trim removed 6 bases at V and 3 bases at J, leaving 6 bases unmatched. The CDR3 runs 14 residues. Germline V gene lookup returns CDR1 MNHNY and CDR2 SVGAGI (reference sequence). CDR3: CASSRTGMDYGYTF. The CDR3 nucleotides read TGTGCCAGCAGCCGGACAGGGATGGACTATGGCTACACCTTC.

This chain connects TRBV11-2 to TRBJ2-1; the match to TRBD2 covers 11 bases. Germline CDR1 and CDR2: SGHAT and FQNNGV. The CDR3 has 14 residues. V lost 6 bases to trimming and J lost 9 bases; unmatched junction nucleotides: 7. CDR3 sequence (DNA): TGTGCCAGCAGTCCGGGACTAGCGGATCGTGAGCAGTTCTTC. This translates into CASSPGLADREQFF.

This chain connects TRBV29-1 to TRBJ2-5, with no clear D. Judging by the DNA end, TRBJ2-7 fits better; the J call may be wrong. Germline V gene data show CDR1 as SQVTM and CDR2 as ANQGSEA. This CDR3 region has 10 residues. The CDR3 nucleotides read TGCAGCGTTCTCTCCTACGAGCAGTACTTC. It translates to CSVLSYEQYF.

This sequence joins TRBV6-1 and TRBJ1-2; TRBD1 is a possible D gene (5 bases). CDR1 and CDR2 (germline): MNHNS, SASEGT. The CDR3 consists of 13 residues. V gave up 10 bases and J gave up 3 bases, with 15 bases separating them. CDR3 DNA sequence: TGTGCCACCCACCGGGACGGTTACTATGGCTACACCTTC. The encoded protein is CATHRDGYYGYTF.

The genes are TRBV5-4 and TRBJ2-7, with D hard to call. The CDR3 is 16 amino acids. V dropped 1 base and J dropped 1 base, with 15 bases sitting between them. CDR1 and CDR2 from the germline V gene are SGHNT and YYREEE (reference sequence). CDR3 sequence reads: CASSLLPDLTSYEQYF. Written as DNA, the CDR3 is TGTGCCAGCAGCTTGTTACCAGACCTTACTTCCTACGAGCAGTACTTC.

The CDR3 loop reads CASSEGSGGRFNEQFF. CDR3 nucleotide sequence: TGTGCCAGCAGTGAGGGGAGCGGGGGGCGTTTCAATGAGCAGTTCTTC. The chain employs TRBV6-4 and TRBJ2-1; 9 nucleotides match TRBD2. V shed 3 bases, J shed 6 bases, and the junction held 9 bases outside the gene matches. In germline, CDR1 is MRHNA, CDR2 SNTAGT. The CDR3 totals 16 residues.

This clone was observed a handful of times. The chain has TRBV6-4 and TRBJ2-3; TRBD2 aligns across 7 bases. The V gene's germline CDR1 is MRHNA and CDR2 SNTAGT. CDR3 length equals 14 residues. Trimming took 3 bases from V and 0 from J; bases not matched to a gene: 0. The CDR3 DNA reads as TGTGCCAGCAGTGAGCGGGGGAGCACAGATACGCAGTATTTT. Translated, it gives CASSERGSTDTQYF.

The chain couples TRBV2 to TRBJ1-3, with 10 bases that match TRBD1. This CDR3 has 15 amino acids. V trimming: 8 bases; J trimming: 0 bases; junction bases outside the gene matches: 4. The germline V gene encodes CDR1 SNHLY and CDR2 FYNNEI. The CDR3 reads CASHRQGASGNTIYF. DNA for the CDR3: TGTGCCAGCCACCGACAGGGGGCCTCTGGAAACACCATATATTTT.

The rearrangement uses TRBV4-1 and TRBJ1-1; the D is unclear. The CDR3 runs 16 residues. Trimming left V 10 bases short and J 5 bases short, with 26 bases between. Looked up from germline, CDR1 is MGHRA and CDR2 is YSYEKL. Here the CDR3 reads CATTSGGLRVGTEAFF. In DNA form, the CDR3 reads TGCGCCACCACCAGTGGAGGATTAAGGGTAGGAACTGAAGCTTTCTTT.

The chain couples TRBV10-3 to TRBJ1-2; 10 nucleotides line up with TRBD1. The CDR3 runs 17 residues. J gave up 1 base and V 2 bases, and 7 bases lay outside the gene matches. Germline-derived CDR1 and CDR2 are ENHRY and SYGVKD. The CDR3 spells CAISEKDRGIFNYGYTF. The CDR3 DNA is TGTGCCATCAGTGAGAAGGACAGGGGGATATTTAACTATGGCTACACCTTC.

The chain carries TRBV18 and TRBJ1-6; D perhaps matches TRBD1 (6 bases). This CDR3 is built from 15 residues. The germline V gene has CDR1 KGHSH and CDR2 LQKENI. V shed 3 bases and J shed 6 bases, with 12 bases lying between them. CDR3 sequence reads: CASSPGGGVNSPLHF. CDR3 sequence (DNA): TGTGCCAGCTCACCCGGGGGGGGCGTTAATTCACCCCTCCACTTT.

The V call is TRBV9, the J call TRBJ2-2; tentative D call: TRBD1 (5 bases). Germline CDR1 reads SGDLS; CDR2 reads YYNGEE. There are 16 residues in the CDR3. Trimming cost V 1 base and J 1 base, with 11 bases left between them. The CDR3 protein is CASSVRGDRNTGELFF. In DNA form, the CDR3 reads TGTGCCAGCAGCGTAAGAGGCGACAGGAACACCGGGGAGCTGTTTTTT.

This rearrangement joins TRBV6-5 to TRBJ1-2; a weak D match, TRBD1 (6 bases). V was clipped by 7 bases and J by 7 bases, with 13 bases between them. CDR1 is MNHEY and CDR2 is SVGAGI in the germline V gene. CDR3 length equals 12 residues. Here the CDR3 reads CASTTGYGGYTF. CDR3 sequence (DNA): TGTGCCAGCACCACAGGGTATGGTGGCTACACCTTC.

V and J are TRBV11-3 and TRBJ2-1; 7 bases are shared with TRBD2. The V gene's germline CDR1 is SGHNT and CDR2 YENEEA. J gave up 4 bases and V 5 bases, and 8 bases lay outside the gene matches. CDR3 length equals 15 residues. CDR3 sequence reads: CASSLGLVEYNEQFF. The CDR3 DNA is TGTGCCAGCAGCCTAGGACTAGTGGAGTACAATGAGCAGTTCTTC. Combining the CDR3 with reference TRBV11-3 and TRBJ2-1 gives the whole variable domain EAGVVQSPRYKIIEKKQPVAFWCNPISGHNTLYWYLQNLGQGPELLIRYENEEAVDDSQLPKDRFSAERLKGVDSTLKIQPAELGDSAVYLCASSLGLVEYNEQFFGPGTRLTVL.

The CDR3 sequence: CASSVTGAQPQHF. The CDR3 bases are TGCGCCAGCAGCGTGACAGGGGCCCAGCCCCAGCATTTT. The chain is built from TRBV5-1 and TRBJ1-5; 8 nucleotides line up with TRBD1. The CDR3 extends over 13 amino acids. Germline values: CDR1 SGHRS, CDR2 YFSETQ. The J segment lost 7 bases and the V segment lost 4 bases, leaving 4 bases of the junction unmatched.

The chain joins TRBV7-2 to TRBJ2-7; 12 bases align to TRBD2. The germline V gene has CDR1 SGHTA and CDR2 FQGNSA. Unmatched junction bases numbered 9, after V lost 6 bases and J lost 0 bases. The CDR3 totals 17 residues. This chain's CDR3 is CASSQLAGGRSSYEQYF. The CDR3 DNA reads as TGTGCCAGCAGTCAACTAGCGGGAGGCCGCAGCTCCTACGAGCAGTACTTC.

This clone turned up a few times. CDR3 in amino acids: CASSPTGGSPEAFF. The CDR3 DNA sequence: TGCGCCAGCAGCCCGACAGGGGGAAGTCCTGAAGCTTTCTTT. The chain uses TRBV5-1 and TRBJ1-1; 9 bases line up with TRBD1. Germline-derived CDR1 and CDR2 are SGHRS and YFSETQ. The junction had 7 bases not matched to a gene; V was cut back by 4 bases and J by 6 bases. The CDR3 contains 14 residues.

The J gene is TRBJ1-1, the V gene TRBV19; 10 bases are a match to TRBD1. The germline V gene encodes CDR1 LNHDA and CDR2 SQIVND (reference sequence). This CDR3 has 13 amino acids. V shed 6 bases and J 4 bases; nucleotides not matched to a gene: 2. DNA for the CDR3: TGTGCCAGTAGGCGGACAGGGGGCACTGAAGCTTTCTTT. Residues: CASRRTGGTEAFF.

This clone was recorded a few times. The rearrangement uses TRBV7-2 and TRBJ2-5, with D perhaps matching TRBD1 (5 bases). This CDR3 spans 14 amino acids. The V end lost 2 bases, the J end lost 3 bases, and 10 bases lay between the germline ends. Germline V gene sequence: CDR1 SGHTA, CDR2 FQGNSA. The DNA of the CDR3 is TGTGCCAGCAGCTTACTAACCAGGGAAGAGACCCAGTACTTC. This gives the protein CASSLLTREETQYF.

This clone was picked up a small number of times. This chain links TRBV4-2 with TRBJ1-2; weak D call: TRBD1 (5 bases). Germline V lookup: CDR1 LGHNA, CDR2 YNFKEQ. With 4 bases removed from V and 0 bases from J, the gap between germline ends came to 12 bases. The CDR3 sequence is 15 residues long. Written as DNA, the CDR3 is TGTGCCAGCAGCCCCACAGGATCCGCTAACTATGGCTACACCTTC. Protein product: CASSPTGSANYGYTF.